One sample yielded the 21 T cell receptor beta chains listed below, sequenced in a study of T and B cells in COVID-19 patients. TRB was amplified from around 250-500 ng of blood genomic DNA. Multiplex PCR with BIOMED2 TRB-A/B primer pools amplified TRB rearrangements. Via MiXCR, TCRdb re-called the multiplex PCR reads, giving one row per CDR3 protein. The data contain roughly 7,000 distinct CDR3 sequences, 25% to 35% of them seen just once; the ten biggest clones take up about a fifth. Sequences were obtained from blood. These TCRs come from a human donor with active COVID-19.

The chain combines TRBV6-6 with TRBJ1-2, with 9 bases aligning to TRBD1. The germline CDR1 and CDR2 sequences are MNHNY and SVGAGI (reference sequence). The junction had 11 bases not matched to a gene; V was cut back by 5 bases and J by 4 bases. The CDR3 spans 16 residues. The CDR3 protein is CASSLNRDRVRYGYTF. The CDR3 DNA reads TGTGCCAGCAGTCTTAATCGGGACAGGGTTCGCTATGGCTACACCTTC.

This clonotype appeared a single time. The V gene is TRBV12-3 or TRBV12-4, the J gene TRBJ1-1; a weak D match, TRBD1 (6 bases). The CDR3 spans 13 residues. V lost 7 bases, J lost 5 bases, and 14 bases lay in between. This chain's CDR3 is CASTGEGKTEAFF. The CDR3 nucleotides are TGTGCCAGCACAGGGGAGGGGAAAACTGAAGCTTTCTTT.

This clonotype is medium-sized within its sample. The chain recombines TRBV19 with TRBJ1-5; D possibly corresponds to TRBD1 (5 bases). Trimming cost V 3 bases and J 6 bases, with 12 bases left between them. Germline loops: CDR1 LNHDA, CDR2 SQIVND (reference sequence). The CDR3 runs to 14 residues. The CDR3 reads CASSMGTRGQPQHF. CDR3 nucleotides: TGTGCCAGTAGTATGGGGACGAGGGGTCAGCCCCAGCATTTT. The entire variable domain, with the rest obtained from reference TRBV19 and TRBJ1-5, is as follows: DGGITQSPKYLFRKEGQNVTLSCEQNLNHDAMYWYRQDPGQGLRLIYYSQIVNDFQKGDIAEGYSVSREKKESFPLTVTSAQKNPTAFYLCASSMGTRGQPQHFGDGTRLSIL.

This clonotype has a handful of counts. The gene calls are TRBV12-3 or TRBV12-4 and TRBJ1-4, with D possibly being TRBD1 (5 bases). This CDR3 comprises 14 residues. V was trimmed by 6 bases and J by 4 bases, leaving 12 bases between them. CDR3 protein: CASSMTAFNEKLFF. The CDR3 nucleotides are TGTGCCAGCAGCATGACAGCCTTTAATGAAAAACTGTTTTTT.

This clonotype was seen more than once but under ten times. CDR3 coding DNA: TGTGCCATCACGGTGGGAGGATTCAGCACAGATACGCAGTATTTT. It codes for CAITVGGFSTDTQYF. This chain uses TRBV10-3 with TRBJ2-3; a possible D gene is TRBD2 (6 bases). The V gene lost 7 bases and the J gene lost 0 bases, with 14 bases spanning the gap. In germline, CDR1 is ENHRY, CDR2 SYGVKD. The CDR3 contains 15 residues.

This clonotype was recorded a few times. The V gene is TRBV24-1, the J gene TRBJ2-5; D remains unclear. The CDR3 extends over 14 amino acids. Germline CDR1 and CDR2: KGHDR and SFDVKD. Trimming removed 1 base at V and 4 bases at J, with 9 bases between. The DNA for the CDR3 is TGTGCCACCAGTGATTTCCAGCGACGAGAGACCCAGTACTTC. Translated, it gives CATSDFQRRETQYF.

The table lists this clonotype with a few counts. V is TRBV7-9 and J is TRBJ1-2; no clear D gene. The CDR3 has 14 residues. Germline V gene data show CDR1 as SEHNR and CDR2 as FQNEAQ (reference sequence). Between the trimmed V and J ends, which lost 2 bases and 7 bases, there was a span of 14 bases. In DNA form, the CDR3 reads TGTGCCAGCAGCTTATATGGGGTACGGAGTGGCTACACCTTC. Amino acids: CASSLYGVRSGYTF.

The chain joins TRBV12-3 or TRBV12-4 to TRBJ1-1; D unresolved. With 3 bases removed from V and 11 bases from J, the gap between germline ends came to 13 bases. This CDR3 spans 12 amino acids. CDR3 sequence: CASSFSGRGAFF. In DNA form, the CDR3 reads TGTGCCAGCAGTTTTTCGGGGAGAGGGGCTTTCTTT.

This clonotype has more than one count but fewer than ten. CDR3 sequence (DNA): TGTGCCAGCAGTTACTCGGGGAGCAGGGGCTTGAGGGAGACCCAGTACTTC. Encoded protein: CASSYSGSRGLRETQYF. V and J are TRBV6-2 or TRBV6-3 and TRBJ2-5, with a possible D match to TRBD1 (6 bases). CDR1 and CDR2 from the germline V gene are MNHEY and SVGEGT. V was pared by 0 bases and J by 5 bases, with 19 bases between. The CDR3 runs to 17 residues.

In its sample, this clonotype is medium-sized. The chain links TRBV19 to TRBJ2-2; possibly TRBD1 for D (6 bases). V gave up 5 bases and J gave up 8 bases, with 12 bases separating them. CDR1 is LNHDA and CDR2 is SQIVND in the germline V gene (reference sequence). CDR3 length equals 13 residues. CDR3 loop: CASSLTTGGELFF. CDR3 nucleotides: TGTGCCAGTAGTCTTACCACAGGGGGGGAGCTGTTTTTT.

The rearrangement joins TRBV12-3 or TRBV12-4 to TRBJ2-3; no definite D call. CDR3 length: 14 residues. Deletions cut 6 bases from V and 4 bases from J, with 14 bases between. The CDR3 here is CASRRPAGADTQYF. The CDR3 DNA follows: TGTGCCAGCAGACGCCCGGCTGGTGCAGATACGCAGTATTTT.

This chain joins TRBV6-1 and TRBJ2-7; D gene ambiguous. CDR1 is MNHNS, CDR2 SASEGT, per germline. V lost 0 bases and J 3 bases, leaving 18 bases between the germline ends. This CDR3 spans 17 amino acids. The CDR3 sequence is CASSEALLKAGLYEQYV. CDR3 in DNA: TGTGCCAGCAGTGAAGCGCTGTTGAAGGCCGGCCTCTACGAGCAGTACGTC.

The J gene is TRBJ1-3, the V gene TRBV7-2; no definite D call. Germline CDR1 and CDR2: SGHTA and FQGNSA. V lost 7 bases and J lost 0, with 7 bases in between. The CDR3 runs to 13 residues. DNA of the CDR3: TGTGCCAGCACCGGAGACTCTGGAAACACCATATATTTT. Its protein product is CASTGDSGNTIYF.

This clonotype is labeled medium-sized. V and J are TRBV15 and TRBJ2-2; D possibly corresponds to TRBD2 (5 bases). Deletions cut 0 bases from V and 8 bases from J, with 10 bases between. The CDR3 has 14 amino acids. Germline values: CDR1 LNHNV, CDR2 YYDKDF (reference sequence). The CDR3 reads CATSRDRGAGELFF. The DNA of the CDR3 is TGTGCCACCAGCAGAGATCGGGGAGCGGGGGAGCTGTTTTTT.

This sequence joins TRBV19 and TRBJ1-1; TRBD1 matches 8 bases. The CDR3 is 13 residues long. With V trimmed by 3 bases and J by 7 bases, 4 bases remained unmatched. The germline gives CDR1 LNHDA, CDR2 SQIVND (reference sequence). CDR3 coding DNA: TGTGCCAGTAGTATCGGGACAGGTGGTGAAGCTTTCTTT. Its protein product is CASSIGTGGEAFF.

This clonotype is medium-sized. The CDR3 loop reads CASSFSRGQETQYF. The DNA for the CDR3 is TGTGCCAGCAGCTTTTCGAGGGGGCAAGAGACCCAGTACTTC. This sequence joins TRBV11-1 and TRBJ2-5; TRBD1 is a possible D gene (6 bases). Trimming shortened V by 3 bases and J by 2 bases, and 10 bases separated the two germline ends. CDR3 length: 14 amino acids. Germline V gives CDR1 SGHAT, CDR2 FQDESV (reference sequence).

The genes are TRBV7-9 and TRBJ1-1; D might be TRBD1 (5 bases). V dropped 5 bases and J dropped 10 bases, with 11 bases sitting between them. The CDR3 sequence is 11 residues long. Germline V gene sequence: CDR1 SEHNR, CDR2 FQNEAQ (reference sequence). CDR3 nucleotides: TGTGCCAGCAGCGCGGGGGGGGGAGCTTTCTTT. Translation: CASSAGGGAFF.

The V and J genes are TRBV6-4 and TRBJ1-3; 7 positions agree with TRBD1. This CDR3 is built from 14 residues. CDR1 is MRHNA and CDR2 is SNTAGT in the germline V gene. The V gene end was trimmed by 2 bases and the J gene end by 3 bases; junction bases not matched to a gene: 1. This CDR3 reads CASSDGTVGNTIYF. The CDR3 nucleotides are TGTGCCAGCAGTGACGGGACAGTTGGAAACACCATATATTTT.

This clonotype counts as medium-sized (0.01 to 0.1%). In nucleotides, the CDR3 is TGTGCCAGTAGTATAAAGACAGGTGGACTGTTTTTT. Translated: CASSIKTGGLFF. This chain connects TRBV19 to TRBJ1-4; TRBD1 is a possible D gene (6 bases). The CDR3 runs 12 residues. Germline V gene sequence: CDR1 LNHDA, CDR2 SQIVND (reference sequence). The V and J ends lost 2 bases and 13 bases respectively, with 11 bases between them.

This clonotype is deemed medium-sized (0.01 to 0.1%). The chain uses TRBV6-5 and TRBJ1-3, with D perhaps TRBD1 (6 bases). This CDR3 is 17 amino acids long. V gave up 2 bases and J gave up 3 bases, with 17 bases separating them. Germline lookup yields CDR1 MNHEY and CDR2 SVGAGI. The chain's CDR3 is CASSYSNRGGFGNTIYF. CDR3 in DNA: TGTGCCAGCAGTTACAGTAATCGAGGGGGATTTGGAAACACCATATATTTT.

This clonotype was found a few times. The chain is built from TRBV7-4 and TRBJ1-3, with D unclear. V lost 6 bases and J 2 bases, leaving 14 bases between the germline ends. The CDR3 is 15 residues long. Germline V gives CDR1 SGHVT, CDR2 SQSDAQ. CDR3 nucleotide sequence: TGTGCCAGCAGTCATAGGGCGAGTCCTGGAAACACCATATATTTT. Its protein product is CASSHRASPGNTIYF.